Below are 6 T cell receptor beta chains sequenced from a single sample in a study of technical replicates of blood from several donors. Profiled with immunoSEQ multiplex PCR; TCRdb holds only in-frame clones, not every one. The sample lists some 70,000 clones, about 89% occurring once. The sequenced material came from PBMCs. The receptors stem from a human donor in good health. Some clones in this sample may be carry-over from other donors' samples.

This clone was recorded only once. The chain recombines TRBV5-1 with TRBJ2-7; TRBD2 aligns across 9 bases. Germline loops: CDR1 SGHRS, CDR2 YFSETQ. Unmatched junction bases numbered 12, after V lost 1 base and J lost 4 bases. The CDR3 is 17 amino acids. The CDR3 DNA follows: TGCGCCAGCAGCTTGCCCGGTAGCGGGGGCCATAGATACGAGCAGTACTTC. Amino acid sequence: CASSLPGSGGHRYEQYF.

The J gene is TRBJ2-7, the V gene TRBV18, with TRBD1 matching 7 bases. Losses at the gene ends were 4 bases for V and 13 bases for J; bases not matched to a gene: 10. The CDR3 covers 12 residues. Looked up from germline, CDR1 is KGHSH and CDR2 is LQKENI. The CDR3 DNA follows: TGTGCCAGCTCACGTGGTCGAGACAGGGCTTACTTC. It translates to CASSRGRDRAYF.

V is TRBV9 and J is TRBJ2-1, with 9 bases that match TRBD2. Germline values: CDR1 SGDLS, CDR2 YYNGEE. Trimming took 0 bases from V and 16 from J; bases not matched to a gene: 8. CDR3 length: 13 amino acids. The CDR3 sequence is CASSVEAGGPIFF. CDR3 DNA sequence: TGTGCCAGCAGCGTAGAGGCGGGAGGGCCAATATTCTTC.

The chain uses TRBV7-6 and TRBJ2-1; D is ambiguous. V was pared by 4 bases and J by 7 bases, with 11 bases between. Germline V gene data show CDR1 as SGHVS and CDR2 as FNYEAQ. The CDR3 extends over 13 amino acids. The CDR3 DNA reads as TGTGCCAGCAGCTCCTTGAGGCGGAATGAGCAGTTCTTC. Protein sequence: CASSSLRRNEQFF.

The V call is TRBV27, the J call TRBJ1-2, with 8 bases that match TRBD1. The junction had 4 bases not matched to a gene; V was cut back by 3 bases and J by 4 bases. Germline V gene lookup returns CDR1 MNHEY and CDR2 SMNVEV (reference sequence). This CDR3 comprises 14 residues. CDR3 in amino acids: CASSLRQGTYGYTF. The CDR3 DNA sequence: TGTGCCAGCAGTTTGAGACAGGGGACCTATGGCTACACCTTC.

This sequence joins TRBV30 and TRBJ2-2; D remains unclear. Trimming cost V 0 bases and J 7 bases, with 6 bases left between them. Germline V CDR1 and CDR2: GTSNPN, SVGIG (reference sequence). The CDR3 totals 12 residues. The chain's CDR3 is CAWSVRVGELFF. Written as DNA, the CDR3 is TGTGCCTGGAGTGTACGAGTCGGGGAGCTGTTTTTT.